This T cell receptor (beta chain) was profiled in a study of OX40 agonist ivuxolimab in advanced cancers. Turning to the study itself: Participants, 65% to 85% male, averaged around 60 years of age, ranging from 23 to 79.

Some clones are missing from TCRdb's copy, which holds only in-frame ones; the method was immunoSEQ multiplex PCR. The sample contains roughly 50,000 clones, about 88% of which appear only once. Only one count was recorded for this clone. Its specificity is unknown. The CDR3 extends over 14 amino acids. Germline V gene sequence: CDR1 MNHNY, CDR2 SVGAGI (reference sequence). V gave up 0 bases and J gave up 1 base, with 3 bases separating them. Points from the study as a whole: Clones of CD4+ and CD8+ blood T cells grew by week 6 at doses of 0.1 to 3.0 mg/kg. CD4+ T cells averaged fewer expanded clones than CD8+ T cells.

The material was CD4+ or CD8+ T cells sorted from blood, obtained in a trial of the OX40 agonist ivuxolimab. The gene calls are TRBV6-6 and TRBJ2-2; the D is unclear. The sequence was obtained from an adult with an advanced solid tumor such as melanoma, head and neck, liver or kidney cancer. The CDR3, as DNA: TGTGCCAGCAGTTACTCGCAGAACACCGGGGAGCTGTTTTTT. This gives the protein CASSYSQNTGELFF.